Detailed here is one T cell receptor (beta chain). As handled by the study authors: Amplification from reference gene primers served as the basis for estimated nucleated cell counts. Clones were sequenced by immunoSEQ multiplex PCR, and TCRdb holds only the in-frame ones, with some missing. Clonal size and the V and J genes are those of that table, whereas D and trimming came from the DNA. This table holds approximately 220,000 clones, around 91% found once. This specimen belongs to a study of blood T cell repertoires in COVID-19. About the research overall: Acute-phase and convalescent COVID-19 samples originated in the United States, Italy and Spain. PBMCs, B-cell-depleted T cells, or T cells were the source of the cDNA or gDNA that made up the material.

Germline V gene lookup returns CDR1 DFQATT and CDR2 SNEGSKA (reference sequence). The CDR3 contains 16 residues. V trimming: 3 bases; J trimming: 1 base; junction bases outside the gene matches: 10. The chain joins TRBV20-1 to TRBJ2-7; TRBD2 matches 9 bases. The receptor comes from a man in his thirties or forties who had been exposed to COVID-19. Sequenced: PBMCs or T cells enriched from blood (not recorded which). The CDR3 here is CSASVSGGGASYEQYF. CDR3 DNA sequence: TGCAGTGCTAGTGTCTCTGGCGGGGGGGCATCCTACGAGCAGTACTTC.